This T cell receptor (beta chain) originates from a study of T cell responses to AZD1222 COVID-19 vaccine. Whole-study results and caveats: Along spike, vaccine-associated CD4 TCRs were found throughout, with dominance at 160-218 and 743-854. There were mostly white British donors and more females than males, and clonal diversity was possibly underestimated. Epitopes outside B.1.351 and B.1.1.7 mutated regions reportedly drew nearly half of spike TCRs.

Concerning this clone: The antigen remains undetermined.

Assay used: immunoSEQ multiplex PCR; TCRdb lists only in-frame clones, some missing. The sample contains 120,000 to 150,000 clones, approximately 90% of which appear only once. Sample: peripheral blood, taken 28 days after the second AZD1222 dose. This receptor was identified in an adult who received the AZD1222 COVID-19 vaccine.

For the CDR3, the DNA is TGTGCCAGCAGTCTGACAGGGGCAATCGGGGAGCTGTTTTTT. Translated, it gives CASSLTGAIGELFF. This chain connects TRBV6-5 to TRBJ2-2, with 8 bases lining up with TRBD1. J was trimmed by 7 bases and V by 5 bases; bases with no gene match: 6. Germline V gene lookup returns CDR1 MNHEY and CDR2 SVGAGI. The CDR3 consists of 14 residues.